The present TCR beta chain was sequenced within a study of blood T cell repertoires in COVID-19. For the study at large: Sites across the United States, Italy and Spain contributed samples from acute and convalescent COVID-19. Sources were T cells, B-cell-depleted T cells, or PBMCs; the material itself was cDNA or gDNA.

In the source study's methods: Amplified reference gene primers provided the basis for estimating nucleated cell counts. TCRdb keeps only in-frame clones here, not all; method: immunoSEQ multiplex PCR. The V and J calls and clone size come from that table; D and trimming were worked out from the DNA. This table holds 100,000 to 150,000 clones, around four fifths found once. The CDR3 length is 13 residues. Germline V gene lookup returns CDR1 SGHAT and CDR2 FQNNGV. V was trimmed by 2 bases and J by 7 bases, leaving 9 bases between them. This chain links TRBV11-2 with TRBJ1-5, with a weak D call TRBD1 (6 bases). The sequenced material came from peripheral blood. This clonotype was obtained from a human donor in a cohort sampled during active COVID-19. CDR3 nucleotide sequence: TGTGCCAGCAGCTTACAGGGACAACAGCCCCAGCATTTT. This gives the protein CASSLQGQQPQHF.